This T cell receptor beta chain emerged from a study of blood T cells in healthy people across ages. Whole-study findings and limits: Diversity of TCR beta per million T cells declined in a roughly linear way with age.

A single count supports this clonotype. Its antigen is not identified. Together with a sample-barcoded 5' primer, a J-beta primer mix was included in a second PCR lasting about 6 to 12 cycles. The authors tagged each cDNA molecule using a template-switch adaptor with 12 random nucleotides. TCRdb re-analysed the 5' RACE reads in MiXCR, keeping a single row per CDR3 protein. The sample carries about 1.4 million distinct CDR3 sequences, approximately 60% recorded once. Germline CDR1 reads SGHTA; CDR2 reads FQGNSA. The CDR3 length is 16 residues. The V end lost 2 bases, the J end lost 0 bases, and 11 bases lay between the germline ends.

This receptor was obtained from a man aged 18 to 29 in good health. V is TRBV7-2 and J is TRBJ2-4, with unresolved D. Sequencing input: blood. The CDR3 region is CASSLSAPLAKNIQYF. The DNA for the CDR3 is TGTGCCAGCAGCTTATCTGCACCGTTAGCCAAAAACATTCAGTACTTC.